These T cell receptor beta chains were read from a single sample in a study of metastatic and nonmetastatic thyroid tumors. Via MiXCR, TCRdb re-called the PCR reads. Altogether approximately 15,000 clones are present, under 25% being singletons, with the ten largest covering just over 20%. Input material: adjacent normal tissue. These receptors were collected from a female donor with papillary thyroid cancer or a benign thyroid nodule (not recorded which). Some clones in this sample may be carry-over from other donors' samples. The CDR3 runs from the conserved cysteine through the conserved F or W. D genes are given only for firm matches. Some rows have no size entry. The others give once, few or many, or a class for an expanded clone.

size: NA
J: TRBJ1-1
V: TRBV6-2/TRBV6-3
D: NA
DNA: TGTGTCAGCAGTAGGGCCCCCATGGGGGTCACTGAAGCTTTCTTT
CDR3: CVSSRAPMGVTEAFF

size: few
J: TRBJ2-7
V: TRBV6-1
D: TRBD2
DNA: TGTGCCAGCGTTGCGGGAGACCTCTACGAGCAGTACTTC
CDR3: CASVAGDLYEQYF

size: NA
J: TRBJ2-7
V: TRBV28
D: NA
DNA: TGTGCCAGCACCTCAAGAGGGGCGGAGAGCTCCTACGAGCAGTGCTTC
CDR3: CASTSRGAESSYEQCF

size: NA
J: TRBJ2-1
V: TRBV20-1
D: NA
DNA: TGCAGTGCTAGATCCGGGCGAGGGGTAAATGAGCAGTTCTTC
CDR3: CSARSGRGVNEQFF

size: few
J: TRBJ2-3
V: TRBV7-2
D: NA
DNA: TGTGCCAGCAGCTTAGTGGGGGCCCTTAGGATGCAGTATTTT
CDR3: CASSLVGALRMQYF

size: few
J: TRBJ1-1
V: TRBV10-3
D: NA
DNA: TGTGTCATCAATGGGGGCGCGATTGGGACTGAAGCTTTCTTT
CDR3: CVINGGAIGTEAFF

size: NA
J: TRBJ1-1
V: TRBV20-1
D: NA
DNA: TGCAGTGCTAGGGGGGACTCCCGGGAGGCTTTCTTT
CDR3: CSARGDSREAFF

size: few
J: TRBJ2-1
V: TRBV10-2
D: NA
DNA: TGCGCCAGCAGTGAGTTGCGGGGCTACTACAATGAGCAGTTCTTC
CDR3: CASSELRGYYNEQFF

size: NA
J: TRBJ2-7
V: TRBV2
D: NA
DNA: TGTGCCAGCAGCGAGGGTCCCTTGTCTTACGAGCAGTACTTC
CDR3: CASSEGPLSYEQYF

size: few
J: TRBJ1-6
V: TRBV11-2
D: NA
DNA: TGTGCCAGCAGCTCCGAGGGCGGGTCGGGATCACCCCTCCACTTT
CDR3: CASSSEGGSGSPLHF

size: NA
J: TRBJ2-1
V: TRBV20-1
D: TRBD2
DNA: TGCAGTGCTAGACCCCCAGCGGGGGGCGGTCGGGGATCCTACAATGAGCAGTTCTTC
CDR3: CSARPPAGGGRGSYNEQFF

size: few
J: TRBJ2-7
V: TRBV7-3
D: NA
DNA: TGTGCCAGCATCACAAGGATAGCGGAGAACTACGAGCAGTACTTC
CDR3: CASITRIAENYEQYF

size: few
J: TRBJ2-7
V: TRBV28
D: TRBD1
DNA: TGTGCCAGCAGTATAGACTTCGGGACAGGGGCGAGGTACGAGCAGTACTTC
CDR3: CASSIDFGTGARYEQYF

size: NA
J: TRBJ1-3
V: TRBV12-3/TRBV12-4
D: NA
DNA: TGTGCCAGTGGGGACGGACCTGGAAACACCATATATTTT
CDR3: CASGDGPGNTIYF

size: NA
J: TRBJ1-1
V: TRBV2
D: NA
DNA: TGTGCCAGCAGTGACCGACCCGGGGGCACTGAAGCTTTCTTT
CDR3: CASSDRPGGTEAFF

size: NA
J: TRBJ2-3
V: TRBV20-1
D: TRBD2
DNA: TGCAGTGCTAGAGGGGGGCTAGCGGGAGAAGATTGGAGGGGCACAGATACGCAGTATTTT
CDR3: CSARGGLAGEDWRGTDTQYF

size: NA
J: TRBJ1-3
V: TRBV7-2
D: NA
DNA: TGTGCCAGCAGCGCGCGGACATACTCTGGAAACACCATATATTTT
CDR3: CASSARTYSGNTIYF